This is a list of T cell receptor beta chains from one sample in a study of CD8+CD57+ T cells in acquired aplastic anemia. A single record per CDR3 protein comes from TCRdb applying MiXCR to the reads. The sample includes under 150,000 distinct CDR3 sequences, less than 50% of them seen just once. The sample consisted of sorted CD4+, CD8+, or CD8+CD57+ T cells (not recorded which) from PBMCs. These TCRs come from a human donor with aplastic anemia. Both conserved end residues are part of each CDR3. The D gene is left open where the match is weak. Where a row states a size, it is once, few, many or the class of an expanded clone; other rows omit it.

abundance,j_gene,d_gene,v_gene,CDR3aa,CDR3nt
many,TRBJ2-7,TRBD1,TRBV20-1,CSARKLTGGDERYF,TGCAGTGCTAGGAAGCTGACAGGGGGCGACGAGCGGTACTTC
many,TRBJ2-2,NA,TRBV10-3,CAISESERGNSGELFF,TGTGCCATCAGTGAGTCGGAACGGGGGAACTCCGGGGAGCTGTTTTTT
many,TRBJ2-1,TRBD2,TRBV20-1,CSARARAGGRNEQFF,TGCAGTGCTAGAGCTAGGGCGGGGGGGAGGAATGAGCAGTTCTTC
few,TRBJ1-5,NA,TRBV2,CASTPPGRGNQPQHF,TGTGCCAGCACCCCCCCCGGGAGGGGCAATCAGCCCCAGCATTTT
many,TRBJ2-3,NA,TRBV6-1,CASSEARAGRDTQYF,TGTGCCAGCAGTGAAGCGCGGGCGGGGCGAGATACGCAGTATTTT
NA,TRBJ1-1,NA,TRBV3-1,CASSQTGRYSAEAFF,TGTGCCAGCAGCCAAACAGGGAGGTATAGCGCTGAAGCTTTCTTT
NA,TRBJ1-1,NA,TRBV6-5,CASSYGGIGMNTEAFF,TGTGCCAGCAGTTACGGGGGCATCGGAATGAACACTGAAGCTTTCTTT
few,TRBJ2-3,NA,TRBV20-1,CSARDYNTGIITDTHYF,TGCAGTGCTAGAGATTATAACACAGGGATTATCACAGATACGCATTATTTT
NA,TRBJ1-5,NA,TRBV2,CASSEQGRGTQHF,TGTGCCAGCAGTGAACAGGGCAGAGGGACCCAGCATTTT
many,TRBJ2-1,NA,TRBV7-3,CASSYKGGYNEQFF,TGTGCCAGCAGCTACAAGGGGGGTTACAATGAGCAGTTCTTC
few,TRBJ2-6,TRBD1,TRBV4-3,CASSPGTGGSGANVLTF,TGCGCCAGCAGTCCCGGGACAGGGGGCTCTGGGGCCAACGTCCTGACTTTC
many,TRBJ1-3,NA,TRBV5-4,CASSFNSGNTIYF,TGTGCCAGCAGCTTCAATTCTGGAAACACCATATATTTT
many,TRBJ2-7,NA,TRBV4-1,CASSSTLTTELEQYF,TGCGCCAGCAGCTCGACTCTTACGACAGAATTAGAGCAGTACTTC
many,TRBJ2-6,NA,TRBV20-1,CSATTPAGPGANVLTF,TGCAGTGCCACCACTCCTGCGGGGCCTGGGGCCAACGTCCTGACTTTC
many,TRBJ1-1,NA,TRBV20-1,CSARDKGRYMNTEAFF,TGCAGTGCTAGAGATAAGGGGCGGTACATGAACACTGAAGCTTTCTTT
NA,TRBJ2-3,NA,TRBV20-1,CSARSPGFSQYF,TGCAGTGCTAGATCTCCTGGCTTCTCGCAGTATTTT
NA,TRBJ2-1,NA,TRBV10-2,CASTVGANEQFF,TGCGCCAGCACCGTAGGAGCCAATGAGCAGTTCTTC
few,TRBJ2-2,TRBD1,TRBV3-1,CASRLQGAAGELFF,TGTGCCAGCAGACTTCAGGGGGCGGCCGGGGAGCTGTTTTTT
many,TRBJ2-7,NA,TRBV4-3,CASSQDWTGYEQYF,TGCGCCAGCAGCCAAGATTGGACTGGCTACGAGCAGTACTTC
many,TRBJ1-4,TRBD1,TRBV4-2,CASSLEQGEEKLFF,TGTGCCAGCAGCCTAGAACAGGGGGAGGAAAAACTGTTTTTT
NA,TRBJ1-5,TRBD1,TRBV30,CAWSSGQGVRESQHF,TGTGCCTGGAGTTCGGGACAGGGAGTAAGAGAGTCCCAGCATTTT
NA,TRBJ2-2,NA,TRBV20-1,CSVPWVGGELFF,TGCAGTGTTCCTTGGGTGGGGGGGGAGCTGTTTTTT